These T cell receptor beta chains were read from a single sample in a study of response to subunit inactivated influenza vaccine. In TCRdb, the RT-PCR reads were re-called with MiXCR into one record per CDR3 protein. The sample shows about 480,000 distinct CDR3 sequences, approximately 11% of them seen only once. Sequences were derived from PBMCs from blood, sampled around seven weeks after vaccination. The receptors derive from a man in his forties or fifties who received an inactivated influenza vaccine. Both conserved end residues are part of each CDR3. D genes are given only for firm matches. Where a row states a size, it is once, few, many or the class of an expanded clone; other rows omit it.

d_gene: -
j_gene: TRBJ2-3
v_gene: TRBV4-1
abundance: -
CDR3aa: CASSQDRPFTDTQYF
CDR3nt: TGCGCCAGCAGCCAAGATCGGCCTTTCACAGATACGCAGTATTTT

d_gene: -
j_gene: TRBJ2-1
v_gene: TRBV11-2
abundance: -
CDR3aa: CASSLRTMGPYNEQFF
CDR3nt: TGTGCCAGCAGCCTGCGGACGATGGGCCCCTACAATGAGCAGTTCTTC

d_gene: TRBD2
j_gene: TRBJ2-1
v_gene: TRBV9
abundance: many
CDR3aa: CASSSGLAGLGLAQFF
CDR3nt: TGTGCCAGCAGCTCCGGACTAGCGGGGCTGGGTCTGGCGCAGTTCTTC

d_gene: TRBD2
j_gene: TRBJ2-3
v_gene: TRBV4-2
abundance: few
CDR3aa: CASSQESSGFNTDTQYF
CDR3nt: TGTGCCAGCAGCCAAGAATCTAGCGGATTTAACACAGATACGCAGTATTTT

d_gene: TRBD2
j_gene: TRBJ2-5
v_gene: TRBV4-2
abundance: once
CDR3aa: CACSQDLRGGTYQETQYF
CDR3nt: TGTGCCTGCAGCCAAGATCTCCGGGGGGGAACTTACCAAGAGACCCAGTACTTC

d_gene: -
j_gene: TRBJ2-1
v_gene: TRBV12-3/TRBV12-4
abundance: many
CDR3aa: CASSFFDGFYNEQFF
CDR3nt: TGTGCCAGCAGTTTTTTCGACGGCTTCTACAATGAGCAGTTCTTC

d_gene: -
j_gene: TRBJ2-3
v_gene: TRBV27
abundance: many
CDR3aa: CATSGTPSTDTQYF
CDR3nt: TGTGCCACCTCCGGGACTCCAAGCACAGATACGCAGTATTTT

d_gene: -
j_gene: TRBJ2-2
v_gene: TRBV15
abundance: -
CDR3aa: CATSRDLAGSRTGELFF
CDR3nt: TGTGCCACCAGCAGAGATTTGGCGGGCTCCCGCACCGGGGAGCTGTTTTTT

d_gene: TRBD2
j_gene: TRBJ2-1
v_gene: TRBV20-1
abundance: many
CDR3aa: CSARTGLAGNNEQFF
CDR3nt: TGCAGTGCTAGAACTGGACTAGCGGGAAACAATGAGCAGTTCTTC

d_gene: -
j_gene: TRBJ1-5
v_gene: TRBV15
abundance: few
CDR3aa: CATSWRLGSPQHF
CDR3nt: TGTGCCACCAGCTGGCGCCTAGGTTCGCCCCAGCATTTT

d_gene: TRBD2
j_gene: TRBJ2-5
v_gene: TRBV3-1
abundance: -
CDR3aa: CASSQGPLAGETQYF
CDR3nt: TGTGCCAGCAGCCAAGGCCCACTAGCGGGAGAGACCCAGTACTTC